This entry lists 9 T cell receptor beta chains sequenced from one sample in a study of CXCR3-negative and CXCR3-positive naive CD8 T cells. UMI-labeled 5' RACE TRB cDNA libraries were prepared from the cells. TCRdb reprocessed the 5' RACE reads; each CDR3 protein has one entry and no DNA is given. Its listing shows approximately 47,000 distinct CDR3 sequences. The sequenced sample was naive CXCR3- CD8+ T cells from blood. The subset denotes: CD45RO-CCR7+CD27+CD95- naive CD8+ T cells lacking CXCR3 (TNR3-). The receptor set was obtained from a human donor in good health. Some clones in this sample may be carry-over from other donors' samples.

V usage is TRBV3-1 and J usage is TRBJ2-1; no DNA is available, so the TRBD2 call from TCRdb remains unchecked. Germline V gene data show CDR1 as LGHDT and CDR2 as YNNKEL (reference sequence). The CDR3 sequence is 20 residues long. CDR3 sequence reads: CASSPRPLAGGPSSYNEQFF.

The chain employs TRBV7-2 and TRBJ2-7; absent DNA, TCRdb's TRBD1 call cannot be checked. The CDR3 covers 15 residues. The germline V gene encodes CDR1 SGHTA and CDR2 FQGNSA. The CDR3 is CASRSGTSDSYEQYF.

The chain carries TRBV2 and TRBJ1-5; absent DNA, TCRdb's TRBD1 call cannot be checked. This CDR3 comprises 15 residues. Germline CDR1 is SNHLY and CDR2 is FYNNEI. The CDR3 spells CASRDPSQGNQPQHF.

V gene TRBV2 combines with J gene TRBJ1-6. Germline CDR1 SNHLY, CDR2 FYNNEI. The CDR3 spans 17 residues. The CDR3: CASSDGRGTSYNSPLHF.

The chain joins TRBV3-1 to TRBJ2-7; the D call from TCRdb, TRBD1, cannot be confirmed without DNA. This CDR3 is built from 18 residues. Germline V gene data show CDR1 as LGHDT and CDR2 as YNNKEL (reference sequence). The CDR3 spells CASSQAPSDSPEHYEQYF.

The chain links TRBV28 to TRBJ1-1. This CDR3 comprises 14 residues. CDR1 is MDHEN and CDR2 is SYDVKM in the germline V gene. The CDR3 sequence is CASSLYKLKTEAFF.

J is TRBJ2-7 and V is TRBV4-1; as DNA is missing, the TRBD2 call by TCRdb cannot be tested. Per the germline V gene, CDR1 is MGHRA and CDR2 is YSYEKL. This CDR3 contains 15 residues. The CDR3 here is CASSQSSGRGYEQYF.

The chain combines TRBV7-9 with TRBJ1-2; TCRdb names TRBD1, which stays unverified in the absence of DNA. Germline CDR1 reads SEHNR; CDR2 reads FQNEAQ (reference sequence). The CDR3 length is 13 residues. Here the CDR3 reads CASSLQGHYGYTF.

The chain links TRBV6-5 to TRBJ1-5. Germline CDR1 and CDR2: MNHEY and SVGAGI. The CDR3 is 13 amino acids. The CDR3 is CASRANSNQPQHF.